The 9 T cell receptor beta chains presented below share a single source sample, sequenced in a study of response to subunit inactivated influenza vaccine. TCRdb called the RT-PCR reads again in MiXCR, with one record for every CDR3 protein. The sample has 170,000 or so distinct CDR3 sequences, roughly 10% seen once. The material was CD8+ T cells sorted from PBMCs, obtained around 2 years after vaccination. The receptors were gathered from a man aged 50 to 69 who received an inactivated influenza vaccine.

This clonotype was seen only a few times. The chain combines TRBV12-3 or TRBV12-4 with TRBJ2-7; no definite D call. This CDR3 is 12 amino acids long. V was clipped by 3 bases and J by 8 bases, with 11 bases between them. The CDR3 region is CASSLGLDKQYF. In nucleotides, the CDR3 is TGTGCCAGCAGTTTGGGTCTCGATAAGCAGTACTTC.

The chain has TRBV12-3 or TRBV12-4 and TRBJ2-1; D uncertain. This CDR3 has 14 residues. V was pared by 10 bases and J by 2 bases, with 15 bases between. CDR3: CAIRRGVAYNEQFF. CDR3 bases: TGTGCCATCCGACGTGGCGTGGCCTACAATGAGCAGTTCTTC.

There are many counts of this clonotype. The chain joins TRBV12-3 or TRBV12-4 to TRBJ2-1; D is ambiguous. V lost 6 bases to trimming and J lost 0 bases, with 12 bases between them. The CDR3 has 15 amino acids. As DNA, the CDR3 is TGTGCCAGCAGCAGGACCCTGAGCTCCTACAATGAGCAGTTCTTC. Its protein is CASSRTLSSYNEQFF.

The genes are TRBV27 and TRBJ1-2; D is perhaps TRBD1 (6 bases). Germline V gene lookup returns CDR1 MNHEY and CDR2 SMNVEV (reference sequence). The V end lost 0 bases, the J end lost 7 bases, and 18 bases lay between the germline ends. The CDR3 has 16 residues. CDR3 DNA: TGTGCCAGCAGTTTATCTCAACCGGGACAAGGAGCTGGCTACACCTTC. This translates into CASSLSQPGQGAGYTF.

Comments on this clonotype: At one of its ends the junction is not consistent with the germline gene, which may arise from a read error. In nucleotides, the CDR3 is TGTGCCAGCAGTTTATGGACTAGCGGATACAATAAGCAGTTCTTC. Translation gives CASSLWTSGYNKQFF. The chain joins TRBV12-3 or TRBV12-4 to TRBJ2-1; 10 nucleotides match TRBD2. The CDR3 covers 15 residues.

The V call is TRBV27, the J call TRBJ2-1, with D perhaps matching TRBD1 or TRBD2 (5 bases each). Germline V gene lookup returns CDR1 MNHEY and CDR2 SMNVEV (reference sequence). This CDR3 is built from 17 residues. V gave up 4 bases and J gave up 0 bases, with 16 bases separating them. CDR3 sequence: CASSYVVGALSYNEQFF. CDR3 DNA sequence: TGTGCCAGCAGTTACGTAGTCGGGGCACTCTCCTACAATGAGCAGTTCTTC.

This clonotype has ten or more counts. The chain recombines TRBV6-1 with TRBJ2-3, with D unclear. Germline loops: CDR1 MNHNS, CDR2 SASEGT. V was cut by 3 bases and J by 3 bases, with 13 bases left in between. The CDR3 consists of 15 residues. CDR3 loop: CASSDPGVGTDTQYF. The CDR3 DNA reads TGTGCCAGCAGTGATCCGGGTGTTGGTACAGATACGCAGTATTTT.

The chain joins TRBV20-1 to TRBJ2-3; 11 bases agree with TRBD2. V lost 4 bases, J lost 2 bases, and 8 bases stayed unmatched. CDR1 is DFQATT and CDR2 is SNEGSKA in the germline V gene (reference sequence). The CDR3 is 16 residues long. The CDR3 coding sequence is TGCAGTGCTATGAGCAGACTAGCGGGGATCACAGATACGCAGTATTTT. This codes for CSAMSRLAGITDTQYF.

Points on this clonotype: One junction end does not reproduce the germline sequence, and a read error may be involved. The V and J genes are TRBV6-1 and TRBJ2-5; D not certain. Germline V gene data show CDR1 as MNHNS and CDR2 as SASEGT. The CDR3 contains 15 residues. The CDR3 sequence is CASSLGRLDQETQYF. DNA for the CDR3: TGTGCCAGCAGCCTCGGACGTCTCGACCAGGAGACCCAGTACTTC.